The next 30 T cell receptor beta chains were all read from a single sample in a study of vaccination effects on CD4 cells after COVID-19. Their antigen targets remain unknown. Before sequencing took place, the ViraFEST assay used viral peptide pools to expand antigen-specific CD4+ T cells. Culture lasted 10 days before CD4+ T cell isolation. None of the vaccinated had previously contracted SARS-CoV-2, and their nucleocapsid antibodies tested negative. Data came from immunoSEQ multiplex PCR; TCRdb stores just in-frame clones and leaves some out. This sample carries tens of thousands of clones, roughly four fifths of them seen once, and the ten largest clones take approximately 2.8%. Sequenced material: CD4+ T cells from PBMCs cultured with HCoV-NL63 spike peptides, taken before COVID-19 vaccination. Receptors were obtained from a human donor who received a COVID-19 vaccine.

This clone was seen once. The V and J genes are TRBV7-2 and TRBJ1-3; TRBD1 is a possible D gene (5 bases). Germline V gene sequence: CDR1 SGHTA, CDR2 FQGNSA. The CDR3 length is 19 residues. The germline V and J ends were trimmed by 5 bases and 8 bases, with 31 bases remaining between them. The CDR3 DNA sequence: TGTGCCAGCAGCCAGAACAAGTTATTCCGGGGCGACAGCCGGGACACCATATATTTT. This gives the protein CASSQNKLFRGDSRDTIYF.

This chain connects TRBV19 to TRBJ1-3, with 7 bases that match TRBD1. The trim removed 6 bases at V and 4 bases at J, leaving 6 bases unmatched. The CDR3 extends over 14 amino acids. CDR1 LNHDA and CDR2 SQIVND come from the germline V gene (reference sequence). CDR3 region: CASSRGASGNTIYF. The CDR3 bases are TGTGCCAGTAGCAGGGGGGCGTCGGGAAACACCATATATTTT.

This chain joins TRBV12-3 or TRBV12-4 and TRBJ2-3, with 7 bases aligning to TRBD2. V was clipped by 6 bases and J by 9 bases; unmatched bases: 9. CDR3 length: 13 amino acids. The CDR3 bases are TGTGCCAGCAGATTCGCTAGCGGATCGACGCAGTATTTT. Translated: CASRFASGSTQYF.

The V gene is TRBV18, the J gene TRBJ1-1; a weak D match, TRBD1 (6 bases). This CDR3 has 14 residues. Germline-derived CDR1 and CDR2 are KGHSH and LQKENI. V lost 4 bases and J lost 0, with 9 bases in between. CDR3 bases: TGTGCCAGCTCACAGGACAGCCTGAACACTGAAGCTTTCTTT. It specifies CASSQDSLNTEAFF.

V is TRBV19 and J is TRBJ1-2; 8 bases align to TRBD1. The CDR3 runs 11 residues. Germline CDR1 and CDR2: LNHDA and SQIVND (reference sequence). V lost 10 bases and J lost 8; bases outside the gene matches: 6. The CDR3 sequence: CATGQGGGYTF. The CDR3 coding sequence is TGTGCCACTGGACAGGGCGGAGGCTACACCTTC.

In nucleotides, the CDR3 is TGTGCCAGCTCACCTTCCTTGAAGGCCAGCACAGATACGCAGTATTTT. It codes for CASSPSLKASTDTQYF. The chain is built from TRBV18 and TRBJ2-3; no clear D. Trimming removed 3 bases at V and 0 bases at J, with 13 bases between. The CDR3 totals 16 residues. Germline CDR1 KGHSH, CDR2 LQKENI.

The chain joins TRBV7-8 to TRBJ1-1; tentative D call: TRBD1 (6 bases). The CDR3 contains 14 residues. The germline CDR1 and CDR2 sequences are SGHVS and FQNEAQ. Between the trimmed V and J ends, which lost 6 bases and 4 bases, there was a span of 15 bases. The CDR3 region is CASRPGDRSTEAFF. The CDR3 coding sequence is TGTGCCAGCAGACCAGGGGATCGAAGCACTGAAGCTTTCTTT.

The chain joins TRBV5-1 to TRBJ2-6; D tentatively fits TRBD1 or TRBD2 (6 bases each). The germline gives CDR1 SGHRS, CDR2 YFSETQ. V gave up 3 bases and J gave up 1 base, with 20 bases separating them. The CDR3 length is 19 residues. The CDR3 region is CASSSGGQGSKSGANVLTF. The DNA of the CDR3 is TGCGCCAGCAGCTCTGGAGGGCAGGGGTCCAAATCTGGGGCCAACGTCCTGACTTTC.

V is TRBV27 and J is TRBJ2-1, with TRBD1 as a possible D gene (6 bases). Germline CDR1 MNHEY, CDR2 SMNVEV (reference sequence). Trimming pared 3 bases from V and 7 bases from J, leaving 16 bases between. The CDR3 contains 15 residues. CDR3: CASSFRDISPNEQFF. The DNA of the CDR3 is TGTGCCAGCAGTTTCCGGGACATCTCCCCAAATGAGCAGTTCTTC.

The CDR3 protein is CSVEGTDTQYF. In DNA form, the CDR3 reads TGCAGCGTTGAAGGCACAGATACGCAGTATTTT. The chain uses TRBV29-1 and TRBJ2-3; D is unclear. The CDR3 totals 11 residues. CDR1 is SQVTM, CDR2 ANQGSEA, per germline. Trimming pared 1 base from V and 1 base from J, leaving 0 bases between.

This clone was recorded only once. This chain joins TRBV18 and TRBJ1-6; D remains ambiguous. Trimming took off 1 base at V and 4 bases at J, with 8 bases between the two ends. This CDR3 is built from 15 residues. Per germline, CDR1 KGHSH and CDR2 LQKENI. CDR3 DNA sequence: TGTGCCAGCTCACCACAGGCCGATTATAATTCACCCCTCCACTTT. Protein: CASSPQADYNSPLHF.

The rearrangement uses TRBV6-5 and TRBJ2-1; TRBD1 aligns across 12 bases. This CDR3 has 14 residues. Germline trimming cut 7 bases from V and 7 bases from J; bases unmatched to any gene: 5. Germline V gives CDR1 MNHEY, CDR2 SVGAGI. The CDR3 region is CASIRDRGLNEQFF. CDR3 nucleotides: TGTGCCAGCATTAGGGACAGGGGGCTGAATGAGCAGTTCTTC.

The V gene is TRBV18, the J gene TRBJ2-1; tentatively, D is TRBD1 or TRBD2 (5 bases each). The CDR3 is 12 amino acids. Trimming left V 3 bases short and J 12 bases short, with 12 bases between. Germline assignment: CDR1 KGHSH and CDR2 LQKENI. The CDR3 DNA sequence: TGTGCCAGCTCACCCAGGGAGTTAGGGCAGTTCTTC. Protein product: CASSPRELGQFF.

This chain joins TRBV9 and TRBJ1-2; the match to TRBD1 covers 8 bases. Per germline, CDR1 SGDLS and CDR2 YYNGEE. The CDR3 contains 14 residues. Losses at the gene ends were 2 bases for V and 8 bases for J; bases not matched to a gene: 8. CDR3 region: CASSVIQGGGGYTF. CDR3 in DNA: TGTGCCAGCAGCGTGATACAGGGGGGAGGAGGCTACACCTTC.

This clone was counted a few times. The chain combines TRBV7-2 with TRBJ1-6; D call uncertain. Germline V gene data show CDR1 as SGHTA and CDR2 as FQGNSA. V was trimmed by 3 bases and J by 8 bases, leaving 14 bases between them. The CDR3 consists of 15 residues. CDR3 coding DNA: TGTGCCAGCAGCTTTCAAACGGGGTTGGATTCACCCCTCCACTTT. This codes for CASSFQTGLDSPLHF.

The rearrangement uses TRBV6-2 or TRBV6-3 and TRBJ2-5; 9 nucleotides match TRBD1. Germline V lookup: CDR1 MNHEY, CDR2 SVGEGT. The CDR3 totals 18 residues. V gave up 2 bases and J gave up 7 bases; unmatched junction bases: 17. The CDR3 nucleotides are TGTGCCAGCAGTTACCCAACTCGGGACAGGGTGGTCGGTGGGACCCAGTACTTC. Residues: CASSYPTRDRVVGGTQYF.

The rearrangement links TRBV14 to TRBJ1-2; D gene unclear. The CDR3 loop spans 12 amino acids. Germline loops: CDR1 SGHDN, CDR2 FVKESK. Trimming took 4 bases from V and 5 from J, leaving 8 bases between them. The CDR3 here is CASSRDGYGYTF. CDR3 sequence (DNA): TGTGCCAGCAGCCGAGACGGTTATGGCTACACCTTC.

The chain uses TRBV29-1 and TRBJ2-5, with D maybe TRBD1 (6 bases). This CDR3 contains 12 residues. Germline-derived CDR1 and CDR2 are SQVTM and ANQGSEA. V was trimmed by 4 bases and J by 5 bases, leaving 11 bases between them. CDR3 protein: CSVGDIRETQYF. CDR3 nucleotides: TGCAGCGTTGGGGACATTCGGGAGACCCAGTACTTC.

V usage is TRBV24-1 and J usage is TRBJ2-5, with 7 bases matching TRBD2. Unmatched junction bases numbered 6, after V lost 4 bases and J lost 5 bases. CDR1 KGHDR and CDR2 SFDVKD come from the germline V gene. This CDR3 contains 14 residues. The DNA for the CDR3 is TGTGCCACCAGTGAGCGGGGGTTCGGGGAGACCCAGTACTTC. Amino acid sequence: CATSERGFGETQYF.

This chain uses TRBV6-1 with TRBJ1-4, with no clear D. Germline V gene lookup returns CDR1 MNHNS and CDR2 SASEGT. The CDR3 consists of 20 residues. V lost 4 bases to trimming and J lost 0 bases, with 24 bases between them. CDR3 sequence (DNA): TGTGCCAGCAGTGGAACCCCGGCCAGACCCACCTTATCAACTAATGAAAAACTGTTTTTT. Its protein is CASSGTPARPTLSTNEKLFF.

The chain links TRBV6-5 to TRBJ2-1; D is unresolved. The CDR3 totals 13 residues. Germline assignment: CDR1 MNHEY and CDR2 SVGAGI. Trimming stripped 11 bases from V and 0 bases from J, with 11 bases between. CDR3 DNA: TGTGCCTCGGCGGTCGGCTCCTACAATGAGCAGTTCTTC. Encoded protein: CASAVGSYNEQFF.

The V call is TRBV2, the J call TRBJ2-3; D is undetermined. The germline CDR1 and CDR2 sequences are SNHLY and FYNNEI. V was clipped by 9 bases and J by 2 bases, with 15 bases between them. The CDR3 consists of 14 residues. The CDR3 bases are TGTGCCAGTAGGGTGGACGGATACACAGATACGCAGTATTTT. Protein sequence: CASRVDGYTDTQYF.

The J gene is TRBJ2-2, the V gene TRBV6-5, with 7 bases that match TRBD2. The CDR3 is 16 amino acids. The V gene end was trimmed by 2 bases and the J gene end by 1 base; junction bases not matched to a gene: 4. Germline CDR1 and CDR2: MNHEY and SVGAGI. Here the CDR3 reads CASSYEAGWNTGELFF. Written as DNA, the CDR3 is TGTGCCAGCAGTTACGAAGCGGGGTGGAACACCGGGGAGCTGTTTTTT.

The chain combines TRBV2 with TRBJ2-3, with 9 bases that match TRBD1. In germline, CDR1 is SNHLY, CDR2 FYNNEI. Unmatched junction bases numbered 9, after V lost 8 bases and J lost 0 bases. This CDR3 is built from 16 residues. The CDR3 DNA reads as TGTGCCAGCTGGGGGGGACAGGGCACTAGCACAGATACGCAGTATTTT. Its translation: CASWGGQGTSTDTQYF.

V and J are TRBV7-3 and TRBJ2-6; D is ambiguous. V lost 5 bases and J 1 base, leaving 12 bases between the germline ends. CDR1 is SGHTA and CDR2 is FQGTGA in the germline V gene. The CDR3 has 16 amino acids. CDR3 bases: TGTGCCAGCAGCGAAAGGACGGATTCTGGGGCCAACGTCCTGACTTTC. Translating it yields CASSERTDSGANVLTF. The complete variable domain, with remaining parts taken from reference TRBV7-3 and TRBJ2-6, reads GAGVSQTPSNKVTEKGKYVELRCDPISGHTALYWYRQSLGQGPEFLIYFQGTGAADDSGLPNDRFFAVRPEGSVSTLKIQRTERGDSAVYLCASSERTDSGANVLTFGAGSRLTVL.

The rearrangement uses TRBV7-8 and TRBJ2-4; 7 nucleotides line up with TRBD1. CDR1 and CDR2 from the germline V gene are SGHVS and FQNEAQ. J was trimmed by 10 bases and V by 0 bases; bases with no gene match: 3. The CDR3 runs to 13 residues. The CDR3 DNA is TGTGCCAGCAGCTTAGCGGGACAGAAAATTCAGTACTTC. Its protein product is CASSLAGQKIQYF.

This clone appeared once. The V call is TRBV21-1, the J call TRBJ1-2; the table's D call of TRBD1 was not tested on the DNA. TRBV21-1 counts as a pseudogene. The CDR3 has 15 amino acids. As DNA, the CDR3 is TGTGCCAGCAACCTCCCGACAGGGGGCGGAGGCGGCTACACCTTC. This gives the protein CASNLPTGGGGGYTF.

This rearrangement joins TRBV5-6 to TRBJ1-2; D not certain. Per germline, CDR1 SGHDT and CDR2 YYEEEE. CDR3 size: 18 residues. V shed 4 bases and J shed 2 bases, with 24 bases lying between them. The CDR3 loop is CASSAGLGRHPSNYGYTF. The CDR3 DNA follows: TGTGCCAGCAGCGCCGGGTTGGGCAGGCACCCATCCAACTATGGCTACACCTTC.

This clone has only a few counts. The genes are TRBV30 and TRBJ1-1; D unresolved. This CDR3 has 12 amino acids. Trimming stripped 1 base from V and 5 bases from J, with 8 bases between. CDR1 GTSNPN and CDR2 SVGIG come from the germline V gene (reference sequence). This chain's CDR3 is CAWSAWGTEAFF. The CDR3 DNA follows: TGTGCCTGGAGTGCGTGGGGAACTGAAGCTTTCTTT.

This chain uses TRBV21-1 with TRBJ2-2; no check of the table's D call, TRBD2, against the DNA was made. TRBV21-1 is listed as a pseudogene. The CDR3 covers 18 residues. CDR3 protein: CASSKKRGPWMGTGELFF. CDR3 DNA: TGTGCCAGCAGCAAAAAGCGGGGCCCTTGGATGGGGACCGGGGAGCTGTTTTTT.